A single sample gave rise to the 18 T cell receptor beta chains below, sequenced in a study of T cell responses to AZD1222 COVID-19 vaccine. TCRdb keeps only in-frame clones here, not all; method: immunoSEQ multiplex PCR. The sample holds 150,000 to 200,000 clones; roughly 92% are singletons and the top ten take more than 9%. The input for sequencing was peripheral blood, taken on day 0 of AZD1222 vaccination. The origin of the receptors is an adult in good health.

The chain is built from TRBV19 and TRBJ1-2; D uncertain. Germline CDR1 and CDR2: LNHDA and SQIVND (reference sequence). Trimming pared 2 bases from V and 4 bases from J, leaving 14 bases between. This CDR3 has 15 residues. The CDR3 sequence: CASSISYGVGYGYTF. DNA of the CDR3: TGTGCCAGTAGTATATCTTATGGGGTTGGCTATGGCTACACCTTC.

V is TRBV6-2 or TRBV6-3 and J is TRBJ1-1; D gene uncertain. In germline, CDR1 is MNHEY, CDR2 SVGEGT. V lost 0 bases, J lost 8 bases, and 7 bases lay in between. The length of the CDR3 is 12 residues. The CDR3 loop reads CASSYSVLEAFF. The DNA of the CDR3 is TGTGCCAGCAGTTACTCGGTTCTAGAAGCTTTCTTT.

This chain links TRBV19 with TRBJ1-5, with 7 bases identical to TRBD1. Unmatched junction bases numbered 5, after V lost 4 bases and J lost 5 bases. The germline V gene has CDR1 LNHDA and CDR2 SQIVND (reference sequence). The CDR3 is 14 amino acids. The CDR3 sequence: CASSKRQGDQPQHF. CDR3 sequence (DNA): TGTGCCAGTAGTAAACGGCAGGGGGATCAGCCCCAGCATTTT.

This clone was observed once. CDR3 DNA: TGTGCCAGCAGCTTAATAGGGGGGAGCAATCAGCCCCAGCATTTT. This codes for CASSLIGGSNQPQHF. This chain joins TRBV7-9 and TRBJ1-5; D possibly corresponds to TRBD1 (6 bases). The germline gives CDR1 SEHNR, CDR2 FQNEAQ (reference sequence). The V end lost 2 bases, the J end lost 1 base, and 9 bases lay between the germline ends. CDR3 length: 15 amino acids.

As regards this clone: The sample holds other DNA sequences that translate to the same CDR3. V usage is TRBV5-1 and J usage is TRBJ1-1, with a weak D call TRBD1 (6 bases). Trimming cost V 3 bases and J 0 bases, with 9 bases left between them. Per the germline V gene, CDR1 is SGHRS and CDR2 is YFSETQ. The CDR3 has 14 amino acids. The CDR3 DNA is TGCGCCAGCAGCTCTTGGACAGTGAACACTGAAGCTTTCTTT. It is translated as CASSSWTVNTEAFF.

The CDR3 reads CASSLAAGYPTPLHF. The CDR3 bases are TGTGCCAGCAGCTTAGCGGCCGGCTACCCGACACCCCTCCACTTT. The chain couples TRBV7-9 to TRBJ1-6; D is uncertain. The CDR3 loop spans 15 amino acids. Germline CDR1 reads SEHNR; CDR2 reads FQNEAQ (reference sequence). V was shortened by 0 bases and J by 11 bases, with 14 bases between the two germline ends.

This clone was found once. The chain recombines TRBV14 with TRBJ1-5; D not resolved. CDR1 is SGHDN and CDR2 is FVKESK in the germline V gene. V lost 1 base and J lost 10, with 11 bases in between. The CDR3 consists of 13 residues. The CDR3 loop reads CASSQAAFQPQHF. DNA for the CDR3: TGTGCCAGCAGCCAAGCAGCGTTCCAACCCCAGCATTTT.

Relative to its sample, this clone is medium-sized. One junction end does not reproduce the germline sequence, and a read error may be involved. The rearrangement uses TRBV10-3 and TRBJ1-1, with D possibly TRBD1 on 5 matching bases. This CDR3 has 15 amino acids. Germline V gene sequence: CDR1 ENHRY, CDR2 SYGVKD. The CDR3, as DNA: TGTGCCACCAGTGGGGGGGGGAAAAGGAACACTGAAGCTTTCTTT. Translating gives CATSGGGKRNTEAFF.

The V gene is TRBV28, the J gene TRBJ1-6, with a tentative D call TRBD1 (6 bases). V was pared by 7 bases and J by 7 bases, with 14 bases between. From germline, CDR1 is MDHEN and CDR2 SYDVKM. The CDR3 sequence is 14 residues long. The CDR3 loop is CASTVGGPNSPLHF. In nucleotides, the CDR3 is TGTGCCAGCACTGTCGGGGGGCCCAATTCACCCCTCCACTTT.

CDR3 sequence (DNA): TGTGCCAGCAGCCCTTCAACAGGGGGATATGGAAACACCATATATTTT. Protein sequence: CASSPSTGGYGNTIYF. V and J are TRBV5-4 and TRBJ1-3; 8 bases match TRBD1. Unmatched junction bases numbered 9, after V lost 4 bases and J lost 3 bases. Germline CDR1 is SGHNT and CDR2 is YYREEE (reference sequence). There are 16 residues in the CDR3. Complete variable domain (other parts from reference TRBV5-4 and TRBJ1-3): ETGVTQSPTHLIKTRGQQVTLRCSSQSGHNTVSWYQQALGQGPQFIFQYYREEENGRGNFPPRFSGLQFPNYSSELNVNALELDDSALYLCASSPSTGGYGNTIYFGEGSWLTVV.

The V and J genes are TRBV2 and TRBJ1-2; no clear D gene. CDR1 is SNHLY and CDR2 is FYNNEI in the germline V gene. The CDR3 is made up of 14 amino acids. V gave up 6 bases and J gave up 2 bases, with 13 bases separating them. CDR3 region: CASREQTTNYGYTF. Here the CDR3 DNA reads TGTGCCAGCAGAGAACAGACGACGAACTATGGCTACACCTTC.

V and J are TRBV4-1 and TRBJ1-1; D remains unclear. Germline CDR1 and CDR2: MGHRA and YSYEKL. This CDR3 spans 14 amino acids. The V end was cut by 6 bases, the J end by 6 bases, with 17 bases between. Here the CDR3 reads CASRLVDTVPEAFF. CDR3 nucleotides: TGCGCCAGCAGGCTCGTTGACACCGTCCCTGAAGCTTTCTTT.

The chain uses TRBV5-4 and TRBJ2-7, with 11 bases aligning to TRBD2. The J segment lost 4 bases and the V segment lost 4 bases, leaving 13 bases of the junction unmatched. Germline CDR1 SGHNT, CDR2 YYREEE (reference sequence). This CDR3 spans 17 amino acids. CDR3 in DNA: TGTGCCAGCAGCCCATCGGGACTAGCGGTTCCGAAATACGAGCAGTACTTC. This gives the protein CASSPSGLAVPKYEQYF.

The rearrangement uses TRBV2 and TRBJ2-5, with no clear D. The CDR3 runs 11 residues. V was pared by 9 bases and J by 6 bases, with 11 bases between. From germline, CDR1 is SNHLY and CDR2 FYNNEI. DNA for the CDR3: TGTGCCAGTGCTTTGGGGAAGACCCAGTACTTC. Its protein product is CASALGKTQYF. Full variable domain (missing parts from reference TRBV2 and TRBJ2-5): EPEVTQTPSHQVTQMGQEVILRCVPISNHLYFYWYRQILGQKVEFLVSFYNNEISEKSEIFDDQFSVERPDGSNFTLKIRSTKLEDSAMYFCASALGKTQYFGPGTRLLVL.

The CDR3 DNA follows: TGTGCCAGCAGCCCGACAGAGTACACTGAAGCTTTCTTT. Its protein is CASSPTEYTEAFF. This chain links TRBV2 with TRBJ1-1; perhaps TRBD1 as D (5 bases). V lost 6 bases to trimming and J lost 3 bases, with 11 bases between them. The germline gives CDR1 SNHLY, CDR2 FYNNEI. This CDR3 spans 13 amino acids.

The genes are TRBV27 and TRBJ1-2; D is unclear. This CDR3 has 13 amino acids. Germline loops: CDR1 MNHEY, CDR2 SMNVEV (reference sequence). The V and J ends lost 5 bases and 3 bases respectively, with 10 bases between them. Here the CDR3 DNA reads TGTGCCAGCAGTCCCCGGGAGGACTATGGCTACACCTTC. It encodes CASSPREDYGYTF.

The rearrangement uses TRBV19 and TRBJ2-5; D unclear. Trimming removed 2 bases at V and 1 base at J, with 5 bases between. The length of the CDR3 is 13 residues. Germline V lookup: CDR1 LNHDA, CDR2 SQIVND (reference sequence). CDR3 sequence (DNA): TGTGCCAGTAGTATACTCTTCCAAGAGACCCAGTACTTC. Its protein is CASSILFQETQYF. Full variable domain (rest looked up from reference TRBV19 and TRBJ2-5): DGGITQSPKYLFRKEGQNVTLSCEQNLNHDAMYWYRQDPGQGLRLIYYSQIVNDFQKGDIAEGYSVSREKKESFPLTVTSAQKNPTAFYLCASSILFQETQYFGPGTRLLVL.

The V call is TRBV27, the J call TRBJ1-6, with D uncertain. The CDR3 is 15 amino acids. Between the trimmed V and J ends, which lost 0 bases and 7 bases, there was a span of 10 bases. The V gene's germline CDR1 is MNHEY and CDR2 SMNVEV (reference sequence). The CDR3 sequence is CASSLSPGTNSPLHF. Written as DNA, the CDR3 is TGTGCCAGCAGTTTATCCCCCGGAACGAATTCACCCCTCCACTTT.